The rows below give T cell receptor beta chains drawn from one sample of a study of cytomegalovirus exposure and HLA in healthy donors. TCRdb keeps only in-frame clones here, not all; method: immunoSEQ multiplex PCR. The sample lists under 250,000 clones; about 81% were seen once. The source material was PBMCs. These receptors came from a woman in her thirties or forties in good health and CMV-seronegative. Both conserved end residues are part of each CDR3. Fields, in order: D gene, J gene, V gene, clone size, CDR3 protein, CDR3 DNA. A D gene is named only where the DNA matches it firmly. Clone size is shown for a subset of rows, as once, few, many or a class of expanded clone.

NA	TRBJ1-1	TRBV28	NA	CASSLLTVMNTEAFF	TGTGCCAGCAGTTTGTTGACAGTCATGAACACTGAAGCTTTCTTT
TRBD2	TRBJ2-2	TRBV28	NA	CASSFPPRTSRNTGELFF	TGTGCCAGCAGTTTTCCCCCCCGGACTAGCAGGAACACCGGGGAGCTGTTTTTT
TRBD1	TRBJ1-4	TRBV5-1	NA	CASSLSGTGSANEKLFF	TGCGCCAGCAGCTTATCCGGGACAGGGTCGGCTAATGAAAAACTGTTTTTT
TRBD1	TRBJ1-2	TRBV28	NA	CASSSPGAGRGQRANYGYTF	TGTGCCAGCAGTTCCCCGGGTGCCGGCCGGGGACAGAGAGCTAACTATGGCTACACCTTC
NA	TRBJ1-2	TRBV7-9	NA	CSSSLTVSPNNYGYTF	TGTTCCAGCAGCTTAACTGTCTCCCCAAATAACTATGGCTACACCTTC
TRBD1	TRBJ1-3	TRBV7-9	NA	CASRLSGTGVEGTGNTIYF	TGTGCCAGCAGGTTATCCGGGACAGGGGTAGAGGGAACTGGAAACACCATATATTTT
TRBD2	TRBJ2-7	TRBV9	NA	CASSRGGLDQDEQYF	TGTGCCAGCAGCAGGGGGGGACTAGACCAAGACGAGCAGTACTTC
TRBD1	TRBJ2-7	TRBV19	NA	CASSIGTGYEQYF	TGTGCCAGTAGTATCGGGACAGGCTACGAGCAGTACTTC
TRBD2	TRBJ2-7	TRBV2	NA	CASSEGLANEQYF	TGTGCCAGCAGCGAAGGACTAGCCAACGAGCAGTACTTC
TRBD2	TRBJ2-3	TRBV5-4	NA	CASSSKLAVPSTDTQYF	TGTGCCAGCAGCTCAAAACTAGCGGTCCCTAGCACAGATACGCAGTATTTT
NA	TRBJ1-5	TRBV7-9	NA	CASSLAGGGGNQPQHF	TGTGCCAGCAGCTTAGCGGGCGGGGGCGGCAATCAGCCCCAGCATTTT
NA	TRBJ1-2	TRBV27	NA	CASSLSPRGYGYTF	TGTGCCAGCAGTTTATCTCCCAGGGGCTATGGCTACACCTTC
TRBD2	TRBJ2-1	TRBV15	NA	CATSRWGVAGDRTYNEQFF	TGTGCCACCAGCAGGTGGGGAGTAGCGGGAGATAGGACCTACAATGAGCAGTTCTTC
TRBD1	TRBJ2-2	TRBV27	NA	CASSLIGQGVTGELFF	TGTGCCAGCAGTTTAATTGGCCAGGGGGTCACCGGGGAGCTGTTTTTT
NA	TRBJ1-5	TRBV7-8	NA	CASSLAAGSNQPQHF	TGTGCCAGCAGCTTAGCTGCGGGTAGCAATCAGCCCCAGCATTTT
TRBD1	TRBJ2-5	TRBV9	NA	CASSVKGAAETQYF	TGTGCCAGCAGCGTAAAGGGGGCTGCAGAGACCCAGTACTTC
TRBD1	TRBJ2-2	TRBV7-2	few	CASSSTGTEVFANTGELFF	TGTGCCAGCAGCTCAACCGGGACAGAGGTGTTCGCGAACACCGGGGAGCTGTTTTTT
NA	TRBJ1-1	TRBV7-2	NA	CASSFRPPGGEAFF	TGTGCCAGCAGCTTCAGACCCCCGGGTGGTGAAGCTTTCTTT
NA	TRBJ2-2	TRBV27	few	CASSPNTGELFF	TGTGCCAGCAGCCCAAACACCGGGGAGCTGTTTTTT
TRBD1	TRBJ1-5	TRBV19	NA	CASSQGASNQPQHF	TGTGCCAGTAGCCAGGGGGCTAGCAATCAGCCCCAGCATTTT
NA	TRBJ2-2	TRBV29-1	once	CSVDSSTGELFF	TGCAGCGTCGACAGTTCCACCGGGGAGCTGTTTTTT
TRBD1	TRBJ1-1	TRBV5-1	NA	CASTKTGAGAFF	TGCGCCAGCACCAAAACAGGGGCCGGGGCTTTCTTT
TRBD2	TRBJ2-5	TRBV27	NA	CASSFPGGETQYF	TGTGCCAGCAGTTTCCCGGGGGGAGAGACCCAGTACTTC
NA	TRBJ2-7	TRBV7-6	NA	CASSLEGGRGFAEQYF	TGTGCCAGCAGCTTAGAGGGGGGGCGCGGCTTCGCCGAGCAGTACTTC
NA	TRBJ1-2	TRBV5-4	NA	CASSWGGRGATGYGYTF	TGTGCCAGCAGCTGGGGGGGCAGGGGAGCGACTGGCTATGGCTACACCTTC
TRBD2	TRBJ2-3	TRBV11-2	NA	CASSLWTSGDTQYF	TGTGCCAGCAGCTTATGGACTAGCGGCGATACGCAGTATTTT
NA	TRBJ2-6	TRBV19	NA	CASSIDPGGSGANVLTF	TGTGCCAGTAGTATAGATCCCGGGGGAAGTGGGGCCAACGTCCTGACTTTC
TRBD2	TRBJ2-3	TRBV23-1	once	CASKLAGDHTDTQYF	TGCGCCAGCAAACTAGCGGGAGACCACACAGATACGCAGTATTTT
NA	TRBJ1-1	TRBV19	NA	CASILGGSGITEAFF	TGTGCCAGTATTTTGGGAGGATCTGGGATCACTGAAGCTTTCTTT
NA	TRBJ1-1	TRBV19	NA	CASTPDSMNTEAFF	TGTGCCAGTACTCCCGACAGCATGAACACTGAAGCTTTCTTT
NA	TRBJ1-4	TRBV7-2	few	CASSLVRGTNEKLFF	TGTGCCAGCAGCTTAGTTCGGGGTACTAATGAAAAACTGTTTTTT
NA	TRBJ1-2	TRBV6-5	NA	CASTRGGYGYTF	TGTGCCAGCACCCGGGGGGGGTATGGCTACACCTTC
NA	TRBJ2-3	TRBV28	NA	CASSLDLAGAGSTQYF	TGTGCCAGCAGTTTGGACCTGGCAGGGGCTGGGAGTACGCAGTATTTT
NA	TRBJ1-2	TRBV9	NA	CASSPSRVYYGYTF	TGTGCCAGCAGCCCTTCCAGGGTATACTATGGCTACACCTTC
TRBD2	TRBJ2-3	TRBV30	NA	CAWSVTGGVTDTQYF	TGTGCCTGGAGTGTAACGGGGGGAGTAACAGATACGCAGTATTTT
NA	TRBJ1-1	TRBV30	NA	CAWSGGGYTEAFF	TGTGCCTGGAGCGGGGGGGGATACACTGAAGCTTTCTTT
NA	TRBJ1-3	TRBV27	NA	CASSSGFSGNTIYF	TGTGCCAGCAGTTCAGGTTTCTCTGGAAACACCATATATTTT
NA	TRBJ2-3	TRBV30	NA	CAWSVLSYFTDTQYF	TGTGCCTGGAGTGTACTTAGCTACTTCACAGATACGCAGTATTTT
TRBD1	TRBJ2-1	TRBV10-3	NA	CAISRQGYDEQFF	TGTGCCATCAGTCGACAGGGGTATGATGAGCAGTTCTTC